These 2 T cell receptor beta chains came from one sample sequenced in a study of control samples from healthy donors and cancer patients. Sequencing used immunoSEQ multiplex PCR; TCRdb keeps in-frame clones, though not all of them. The sample lists around 150,000 clones, approximately 94% occurring once. The sample taken for sequencing was PBMCs. Every receptor here comes from a man aged 55 to 70 with colorectal cancer.

CDR3 protein: CASRTDNSPLHF. The CDR3 coding sequence is TGTGCCAGTCGGACTGATAATTCACCCCTCCACTTT. The chain uses TRBV19 and TRBJ1-6; D remains ambiguous. CDR1 is LNHDA and CDR2 is SQIVND in the germline V gene (reference sequence). The V and J ends lost 8 bases and 5 bases respectively, with 7 bases between them. CDR3 length equals 12 residues. Supplemented by reference TRBV19 and TRBJ1-6, the full variable domain reads DGGITQSPKYLFRKEGQNVTLSCEQNLNHDAMYWYRQDPGQGLRLIYYSQIVNDFQKGDIAEGYSVSREKKESFPLTVTSAQKNPTAFYLCASRTDNSPLHFGNGTRLTVT.

This chain links TRBV30 with TRBJ2-1, with D uncertain. Per germline, CDR1 GTSNPN and CDR2 SVGIG (reference sequence). The CDR3 length is 13 residues. V gave up 2 bases and J gave up 0 bases, with 5 bases separating them. Here the CDR3 DNA reads TGTGCCTGGAGTTCAAGCTCCTACAATGAGCAGTTCTTC. Translating gives CAWSSSSYNEQFF.